The T cell receptor (beta chain) under discussion was sequenced for a study of graft-versus-host responses after intestinal transplantation. The method was immunoSEQ multiplex PCR; TCRdb's version includes in-frame clones alone and lacks a portion of them. The sample consists of 40,000 or so clones, 75% to 90% of them appearing once. This CDR3 comprises 19 residues. In germline, CDR1 is SGHRS, CDR2 YFSETQ. V shed 3 bases and J 3 bases; nucleotides not matched to a gene: 20. Processed graft tissue released its intraepithelial and lamina propria lymphocytes. The receptor was derived from a human patient who received an intestinal transplant, so some T cells may come from the graft donor. The chain recombines TRBV5-1 with TRBJ1-1; 7 nucleotides align to TRBD1. Source: ileum tissue, taken 200 to 210 days after intestinal transplant. The CDR3: CASSSMARGGTGKDTEAFF. CDR3 bases: TGCGCCAGCAGCTCGATGGCCAGAGGGGGCACGGGGAAGGACACTGAAGCTTTCTTT.